This T cell receptor (beta chain) appears in the sequencing data of a study of cytomegalovirus exposure and HLA in healthy donors. Study-level findings and limits: It is likely that the observed cluster of highly shared sequence variants was a sequencing artifact.

This clone appeared a few times. The antigen is not known. V lost 4 bases and J 0 bases, leaving 16 bases between the germline ends. The CDR3 extends over 16 amino acids. The V gene's germline CDR1 is SGHRS and CDR2 YFSETQ. PCR primers comprised 60 Vbeta and 13 Jbeta primers. Sequencing used immunoSEQ multiplex PCR; TCRdb keeps in-frame clones, though not all of them. The sample gives about 120,000 clones, 15% to 17% of which show up once; under 2.5% is in the top ten. This receptor was obtained from a woman younger than 30 in good health and CMV-seronegative. V and J are TRBV5-1 and TRBJ1-1, with D perhaps matching TRBD1 (5 bases). Sequenced: PBMCs. The CDR3 coding sequence is TGCGCCAGCAGCGAGGGGCGGGGGGGGTTGAACACTGAAGCTTTCTTT. Its protein product is CASSEGRGGLNTEAFF.